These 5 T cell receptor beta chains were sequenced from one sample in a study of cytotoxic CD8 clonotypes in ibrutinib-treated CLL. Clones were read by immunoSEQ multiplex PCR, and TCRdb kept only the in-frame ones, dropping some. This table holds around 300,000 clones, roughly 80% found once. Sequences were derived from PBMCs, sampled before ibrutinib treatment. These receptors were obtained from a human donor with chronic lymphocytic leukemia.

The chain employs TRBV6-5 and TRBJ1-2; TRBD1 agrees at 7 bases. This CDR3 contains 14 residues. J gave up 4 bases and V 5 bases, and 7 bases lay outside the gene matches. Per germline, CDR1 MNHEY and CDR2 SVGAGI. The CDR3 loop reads CASSPYRGGYGYTF. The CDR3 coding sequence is TGTGCCAGCAGTCCGTACAGGGGAGGCTATGGCTACACCTTC.

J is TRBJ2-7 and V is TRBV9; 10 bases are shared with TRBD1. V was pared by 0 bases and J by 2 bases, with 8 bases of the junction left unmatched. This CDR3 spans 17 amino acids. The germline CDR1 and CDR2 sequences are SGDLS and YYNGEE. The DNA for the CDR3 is TGTGCCAGCAGCGTAGGCCCGGGACAGGGGACCCCCTACGAGCAGTACTTC. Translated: CASSVGPGQGTPYEQYF.

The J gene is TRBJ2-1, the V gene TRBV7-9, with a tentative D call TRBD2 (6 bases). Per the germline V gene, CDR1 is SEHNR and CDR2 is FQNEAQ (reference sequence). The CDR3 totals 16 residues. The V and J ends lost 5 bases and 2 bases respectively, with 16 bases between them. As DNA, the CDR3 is TGTGCCAGCAGCCTCCCGTGGGAGGCCCCCTACAATGAGCAGTTCTTC. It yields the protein CASSLPWEAPYNEQFF.

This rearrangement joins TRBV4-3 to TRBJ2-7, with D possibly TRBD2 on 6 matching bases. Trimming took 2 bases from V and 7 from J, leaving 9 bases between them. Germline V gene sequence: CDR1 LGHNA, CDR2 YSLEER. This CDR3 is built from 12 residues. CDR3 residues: CASSQSAGEQYF. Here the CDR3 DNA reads TGCGCCAGCAGCCAATCCGCGGGGGAGCAGTACTTC.

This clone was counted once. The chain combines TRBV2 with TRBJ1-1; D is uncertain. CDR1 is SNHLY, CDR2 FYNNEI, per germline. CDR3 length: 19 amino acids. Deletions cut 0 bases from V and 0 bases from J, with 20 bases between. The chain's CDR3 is CASSEALPGNPFMNTEAFF. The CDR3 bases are TGTGCCAGCAGTGAAGCGCTTCCGGGAAATCCCTTTATGAACACTGAAGCTTTCTTT.